This TCR beta chain was documented in a study of CD8 T cells in ankylosing spondylitis (dated by TCRdb to about 2017). Looking at the study overall: To find TCR variants linked to disease, the study profiled T cell receptor beta repertoires in ankylosing spondylitis patients and healthy donors. In total, the full study cohort was made up of some 110 healthy donors and 25 ankylosing spondylitis patients. Peripheral blood was sampled, and synovial fluid was also collected from ankylosing spondylitis patients. Study-wide conclusions, independent of this receptor: The disease-linked clones showed a CD8+ phenotype and occurred at relatively low frequencies in peripheral blood. The disease-linked clones were reported as significantly enriched in matched synovial fluid samples from ankylosing spondylitis patients. Some of the motif variants had been reported before in the synovial fluid and blood of reactive arthritis patients, a finding that suggests common disease-initiation mechanisms. A TCR beta motif of eight highly homologous amino acid variants appeared characteristic of blood from ankylosing spondylitis patients.

Germline trimming amounts to 0 bases on V and 5 bases on J, with 11 as the count of junction bases outside the gene matches. The germline V gene (reference sequence) specifies DFQATT as CDR1 and SNEGSKA as CDR2. The CDR3 sequence holds 16 residues, the cysteine and phenylalanine included. Solely the CDR3 DNA is kept, with 48 bases framed from the first base. TCRdb shows the sequencer as Illumina HiSeq 2500. TCR beta libraries were prepared by quantitative 5'-RACE with molecular barcodes. Regarding the original processing steps: A new computational method, built on a probabilistic model of VDJ rearrangement, was used to identify disease-linked TCR variants. TCRdb itself trimmed the public reads at Q25 with fastp, ran MiXCR and retained productive beta chains. Rows merge per CDR3 protein into single entries with the most common DNA and genes. The authors' filters were not applied to this entry. The sample yields about 510,000 distinct CDR3 sequences; under 5.5% were counted once. The ten largest clonotypes hold roughly 3.5% of the sample.

The table lists this clonotype with many counts. Its antigen is currently not known. Per-base quality was not reported, and no clone a single base away is much larger than it. The sequence was collected from a male donor with ankylosing spondylitis. The chain employs TRBV20-1 and TRBJ2-5; TRBD1 matches 8 bases in the middle. The sample consisted of blood, either unsorted or a sorted T cell fraction (not recorded which). The CDR3 sequence is CSARDGGTGGLETQYF. The DNA sequence is as follows: TGCAGTGCTAGAGATGGAGGAACAGGGGGGTTGGAGACCCAGTACTTC.